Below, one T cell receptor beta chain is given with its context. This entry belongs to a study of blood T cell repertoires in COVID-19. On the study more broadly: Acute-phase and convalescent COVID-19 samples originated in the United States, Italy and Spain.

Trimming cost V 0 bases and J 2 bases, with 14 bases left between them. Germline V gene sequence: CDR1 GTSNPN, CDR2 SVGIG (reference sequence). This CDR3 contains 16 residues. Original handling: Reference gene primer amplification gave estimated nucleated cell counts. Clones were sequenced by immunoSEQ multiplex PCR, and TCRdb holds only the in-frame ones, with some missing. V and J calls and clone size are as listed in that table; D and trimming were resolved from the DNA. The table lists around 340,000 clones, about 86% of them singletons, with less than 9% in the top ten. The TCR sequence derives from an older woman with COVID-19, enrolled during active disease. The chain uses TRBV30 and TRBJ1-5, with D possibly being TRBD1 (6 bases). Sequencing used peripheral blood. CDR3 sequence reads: CAWSVWGGLGNQPQHF. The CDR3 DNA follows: TGTGCCTGGAGTGTATGGGGGGGGCTGGGCAATCAGCCCCAGCATTTT. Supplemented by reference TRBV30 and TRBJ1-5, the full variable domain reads SQTIHQWPATLVQPVGSPLSLECTVEGTSNPNLYWYRQAAGRGLQLLFYSVGIGQISSEVPQNLSASRPQDRQFILSSKKLLLSDSGFYLCAWSVWGGLGNQPQHFGDGTRLSIL.